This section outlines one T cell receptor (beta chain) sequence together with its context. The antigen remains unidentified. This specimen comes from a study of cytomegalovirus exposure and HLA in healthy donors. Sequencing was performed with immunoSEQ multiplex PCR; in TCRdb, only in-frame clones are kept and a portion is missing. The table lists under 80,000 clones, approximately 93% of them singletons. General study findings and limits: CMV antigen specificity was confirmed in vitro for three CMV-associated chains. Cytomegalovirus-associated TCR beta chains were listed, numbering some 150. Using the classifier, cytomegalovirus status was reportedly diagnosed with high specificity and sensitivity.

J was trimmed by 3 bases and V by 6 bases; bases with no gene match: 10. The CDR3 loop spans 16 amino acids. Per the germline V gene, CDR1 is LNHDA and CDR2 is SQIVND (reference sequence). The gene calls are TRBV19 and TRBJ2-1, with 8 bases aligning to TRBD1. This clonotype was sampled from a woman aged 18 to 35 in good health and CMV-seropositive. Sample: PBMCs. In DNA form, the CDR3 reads TGTGCCAGTAGAGATGGACAGGGAACATACTACAATGAGCAGTTCTTC. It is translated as CASRDGQGTYYNEQFF. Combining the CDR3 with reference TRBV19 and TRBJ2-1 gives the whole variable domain DGGITQSPKYLFRKEGQNVTLSCEQNLNHDAMYWYRQDPGQGLRLIYYSQIVNDFQKGDIAEGYSVSREKKESFPLTVTSAQKNPTAFYLCASRDGQGTYYNEQFFGPGTRLTVL.